This record concerns one T cell receptor (beta chain) sequence. These data are taken from a study of T cells of healthy individuals. Trimming shortened V by 2 bases and J by 0 bases, and 8 bases separated the two germline ends. The CDR3 contains 14 residues. Germline CDR1 MNHEY, CDR2 SVGAGI. TCRdb reprocessed the 5' RACE reads via MiXCR and lists one record per CDR3 protein. The sample lists about 100,000 distinct CDR3 sequences, around 17% occurring once. The chain uses TRBV6-5 and TRBJ2-7, with D possibly TRBD1 on 5 matching bases. The clonotype was recovered from a human donor in good health. The DNA for the CDR3 is TGTGCCAGCAGTTACAGACAGAGCTCCTACGAGCAGTACTTC. Amino acid sequence: CASSYRQSSYEQYF.